The 15 T cell receptor beta chains in this list originate from one sample, sequenced in a study of human T cells and chemical hapten exposure. The time point was: patch test 1, 2 weeks after DPC sensitization. Noted treatment: therapeutic diphenylcyclopropenone sensitization with weekly scalp DPC. TCRdb fed the RACE reads into MiXCR, producing one record per CDR3 protein. The sample lists about 99,000 distinct CDR3 sequences; around an eighth were seen once. This specimen was whole blood, taken in connection with sensitization to the hapten diphenylcyclopropenone (DPC). These receptors all stem from a middle-aged woman with alopecia areata. Some clones in this sample may be carry-over from other donors' samples.

This chain uses TRBV30 with TRBJ2-1; no firm D call. The CDR3 sequence is 12 residues long. Trimming removed 3 bases from V and 7 bases from J, with 10 bases in between. CDR1 and CDR2 (germline): GTSNPN, SVGIG (reference sequence). CDR3 in DNA: TGTGCCTGGAGAGGCATTTATAATGAGCAGTTCTTC. The encoded protein is CAWRGIYNEQFF.

The V gene is TRBV10-3, the J gene TRBJ2-7, with 12 bases matching TRBD2. V shed 2 bases and J 6 bases; nucleotides not matched to a gene: 8. CDR3 size: 16 residues. Germline assignment: CDR1 ENHRY and CDR2 SYGVKD. The DNA of the CDR3 is TGTGCCATCAGTGAGAACCCTAGCGGGAGGGGAAGCGAGCAGTACTTC. It encodes CAISENPSGRGSEQYF.

This clonotype was picked up a small number of times. CDR3 DNA: TGTGCCAGCTCACCACTAGCCGCCCATGAGCAGTTCTTC. Residues: CASSPLAAHEQFF. The V gene is TRBV18, the J gene TRBJ2-1; D remains unclear. The CDR3 has 13 residues. Trimming removed 1 base at V and 8 bases at J, with 9 bases between. The germline gives CDR1 KGHSH, CDR2 LQKENI.

This clonotype was observed a few times. The chain has TRBV20-1 and TRBJ2-7, with 7 bases identical to TRBD1. Unmatched junction bases numbered 8, after V lost 0 bases and J lost 3 bases. This CDR3 has 15 amino acids. Germline assignment: CDR1 DFQATT and CDR2 SNEGSKA (reference sequence). The CDR3 coding sequence is TGCAGTGCTAGAGATCAGGGCAGGGGGAGCTACGAGCAGTACTTC. It specifies CSARDQGRGSYEQYF.

Remarks on this clonotype: One junction end disagrees with the germline gene, perhaps due to a read error. This chain joins TRBV30 and TRBJ2-1; D assignment may be TRBD1 or TRBD2 (5 bases each). Germline CDR1 GTSNPN, CDR2 SVGIG (reference sequence). The CDR3 is made up of 10 amino acids. CDR3 coding DNA: TGTGCCTGGAACCCGGGACCCCTGCTCTTC. Its translation: CAWNPGPLLF.

This chain connects TRBV6-1 to TRBJ2-3, with 10 positions matching TRBD2. J was trimmed by 1 base and V by 6 bases; bases with no gene match: 1. This CDR3 has 14 residues. CDR1 is MNHNS, CDR2 SASEGT, per germline. The chain's CDR3 is CASSTSGGTDTQYF. Written as DNA, the CDR3 is TGTGCCAGCAGCACTAGCGGGGGCACAGATACGCAGTATTTT.

This clonotype was counted ten times or more. The chain links TRBV11-2 to TRBJ2-3; 14 positions match TRBD2. The CDR3 is made up of 17 amino acids. The junction had 3 bases not matched to a gene; V was cut back by 1 base and J by 3 bases. Germline assignment: CDR1 SGHAT and CDR2 FQNNGV. The CDR3 loop reads CASSLAGTSGRTDTQYF. The CDR3 DNA is TGTGCCAGCAGCTTAGCCGGGACTAGCGGGAGAACAGATACGCAGTATTTT.

This chain joins TRBV9 and TRBJ2-3; D could derive from TRBD1 or TRBD2 (6 bases each). The CDR3 is made up of 13 amino acids. Germline CDR1 SGDLS, CDR2 YYNGEE. Between the trimmed V and J ends, which lost 7 bases and 0 bases, there was a span of 9 bases. DNA for the CDR3: TGTGCCAGCTCGGGGGCCAGCACAGATACGCAGTATTTT. It is translated as CASSGASTDTQYF.

This clonotype has a handful of counts. The chain links TRBV12-3 or TRBV12-4 to TRBJ1-1; D gene ambiguous. V was clipped by 11 bases and J by 4 bases, with 17 bases between them. This CDR3 is 13 amino acids long. CDR3 region: CAASSGLGTEAFF. The CDR3 DNA sequence: TGTGCCGCTAGTAGCGGGTTGGGCACTGAAGCTTTCTTT.

This clonotype was found a few times. The chain has TRBV5-1 and TRBJ1-1, with TRBD1 matching over 8 bases. V was pared by 4 bases and J by 4 bases, with 6 bases of the junction left unmatched. This CDR3 has 14 residues. Germline CDR1 is SGHRS and CDR2 is YFSETQ. In nucleotides, the CDR3 is TGCGCCAGCAGCGTAGGACAGGGTATCACTGAAGCTTTCTTT. Encoded protein: CASSVGQGITEAFF.

The chain couples TRBV20-1 to TRBJ2-5; the D is unclear. In germline, CDR1 is DFQATT, CDR2 SNEGSKA (reference sequence). V was trimmed by 6 bases and J by 4 bases, leaving 12 bases between them. This CDR3 has 12 residues. The CDR3 sequence: CSAPGQGETQYF. The CDR3 DNA reads as TGCAGTGCGCCGGGTCAAGGAGAGACCCAGTACTTC.

This clonotype has at least ten counts. This chain connects TRBV20-1 to TRBJ2-7; possibly TRBD1 for D (6 bases). Germline values: CDR1 DFQATT, CDR2 SNEGSKA (reference sequence). V was cut by 4 bases and J by 1 base, with 11 bases left in between. The CDR3 covers 13 residues. Here the CDR3 reads CSAMGAGSYEQYF. CDR3 nucleotide sequence: TGCAGTGCTATGGGGGCCGGATCCTACGAGCAGTACTTC.

This chain joins TRBV2 and TRBJ2-5; D may be TRBD2 (5 bases). CDR3 length: 12 residues. V was cut by 6 bases and J by 2 bases, with 7 bases left in between. The germline V gene encodes CDR1 SNHLY and CDR2 FYNNEI. The CDR3 coding sequence is TGTGCCAGCAGAGAGGGTCAAGAGACCCAGTACTTC. Protein sequence: CASREGQETQYF.

The rearrangement joins TRBV3-1 to TRBJ2-1; TRBD2 agrees at 12 bases. With 5 bases clipped from V and 7 bases from J, the junction kept 3 bases outside the gene matches. Germline lookup yields CDR1 LGHDT and CDR2 YNNKEL (reference sequence). This CDR3 region has 14 residues. The CDR3 protein is CASSSTSGRNEQFF. DNA of the CDR3: TGTGCCAGCAGCTCTACTAGCGGGAGGAATGAGCAGTTCTTC.

V gene TRBV25-1 combines with J gene TRBJ2-7, with D perhaps matching TRBD1 or TRBD2 (5 bases each). In germline, CDR1 is MGHDK, CDR2 SYGVNS. The CDR3 spans 18 residues. Trimming removed 1 base from V and 3 bases from J, with 22 bases in between. The CDR3 protein is CASSEWGSRPGHVYEQYF. The CDR3 coding sequence is TGTGCCAGCAGTGAATGGGGGAGCCGCCCCGGGCATGTCTACGAGCAGTACTTC.